Listed below are T cell receptor beta chains from one sample, sequenced in a study of glioma-infiltrating T cells after dendritic cell vaccination. Profiling relied on immunoSEQ multiplex PCR, and the TCRdb table lists in-frame clones only, not all of them. Of approximately 36,000 clones detected, approximately 82% appear once; the ten largest clones hold less than 8.5%. The sequenced sample was blood, obtained before dendritic cell vaccination. The source of these receptors is a human donor with glioblastoma. Both conserved end residues are part of each CDR3. The order of the fields is V gene, J gene, D gene, CDR3 protein. The D gene is left open where the match is weak.

V: TRBV6-5; J: TRBJ1-4; D: -; CDR3: CASRGGGEKLFF
V: TRBV18; J: TRBJ2-1; D: TRBD2; CDR3: CASSPTLAVNYNEQFF
V: TRBV2; J: TRBJ1-3; D: -; CDR3: CASSTDSVDPRGSGNTIYF
V: TRBV5-6; J: TRBJ1-2; D: -; CDR3: CASSSLVANYGYTF
V: TRBV5-1; J: TRBJ2-5; D: TRBD1; CDR3: CASTTGNLQETQYF
V: TRBV28; J: TRBJ2-5; D: -; CDR3: CASSPTGEVKETQYF
V: TRBV25-1; J: TRBJ1-1; D: TRBD1; CDR3: CASSGQGATEAFF
V: TRBV23-1; J: TRBJ2-7; D: -; CDR3: CASSYKTRGYEQYF
V: TRBV4-1; J: TRBJ2-5; D: TRBD1; CDR3: CASSQRPFQTGAGETQYF
V: TRBV21-1; J: TRBJ2-2; D: -; CDR3: CASTIKGQGADGELFF
V: TRBV7-8; J: TRBJ1-1; D: -; CDR3: CASSLAGGTNTEAFF
V: TRBV2; J: TRBJ2-5; D: TRBD2; CDR3: CASIRSGGDQETQYF
V: TRBV9; J: TRBJ2-3; D: -; CDR3: CASSTTSTDTQYF
V: TRBV29-1; J: TRBJ2-1; D: -; CDR3: CSVGGQRSLGNEQFF
V: TRBV7-8; J: TRBJ2-6; D: TRBD1; CDR3: CASSQTGDSGANVLTF
V: TRBV5-5; J: TRBJ1-4; D: -; CDR3: CASTQTRGPDEKLFF
V: TRBV5-4; J: TRBJ2-2; D: -; CDR3: CASSLAQTNTGELFF
V: TRBV19; J: TRBJ1-2; D: TRBD1; CDR3: CASSIAPGQGARGYTF
V: TRBV6-5; J: TRBJ1-4; D: -; CDR3: CASSEEAGLGKLFF
V: TRBV4-1; J: TRBJ2-7; D: -; CDR3: CASSQGQGSPYEQYF
V: TRBV25-1; J: TRBJ2-7; D: -; CDR3: CASSDPTSGAQFDYEQYF
V: TRBV30; J: TRBJ1-4; D: -; CDR3: CAWDYSRGKLFF
V: TRBV9; J: TRBJ1-1; D: -; CDR3: CASTGANTEAFF
V: TRBV7-6; J: TRBJ1-2; D: -; CDR3: CASRGRENYGYTF
V: TRBV28; J: TRBJ2-7; D: -; CDR3: CASGVGQGYHEQYF
V: TRBV6-5; J: TRBJ1-2; D: TRBD1; CDR3: CASRETGGNYGYTF
V: TRBV9; J: TRBJ2-5; D: TRBD2; CDR3: CASSVGGGNLLLETQYF
V: TRBV7-9; J: TRBJ1-3; D: -; CDR3: CASSRSEIGNTIYF
V: TRBV18; J: TRBJ2-3; D: -; CDR3: CASSRNSGDTQYF
V: TRBV9; J: TRBJ1-1; D: -; CDR3: CASSRGGFGSEAFF
V: TRBV6-5; J: TRBJ2-7; D: -; CDR3: CASSYDRAYEQYF
V: TRBV9; J: TRBJ2-2; D: -; CDR3: CASSERLRANTGELFF
V: TRBV4-1; J: TRBJ1-1; D: TRBD1; CDR3: CASSPGQGLGAFF
V: TRBV15; J: TRBJ1-2; D: TRBD1; CDR3: CATSRVPGQGYGYTF
V: TRBV9; J: TRBJ2-7; D: -; CDR3: CASSVGTVSSYEQYF
V: TRBV13; J: TRBJ2-5; D: TRBD2; CDR3: CASSLEPGEGSETQYF
V: TRBV11-3; J: TRBJ2-5; D: -; CDR3: CASSLVGFLLAEETQYF
V: TRBV2; J: TRBJ2-1; D: -; CDR3: CASSDRVGSGKEQFF
V: TRBV21-1; J: TRBJ2-7; D: -; CDR3: CASSNPGQGDHEQYF
V: TRBV5-8; J: TRBJ2-7; D: -; CDR3: CASSLGGPVYEQYF
V: TRBV29-1; J: TRBJ1-5; D: -; CDR3: CSVAGARNQPQHF
V: TRBV7-2; J: TRBJ2-7; D: TRBD2; CDR3: CASSPSAGVYEQYF
V: TRBV28; J: TRBJ1-4; D: -; CDR3: CASSFGGQLDEKLFF
V: TRBV27; J: TRBJ2-1; D: TRBD1; CDR3: CASSPYRGPIGYNEQFF
V: TRBV25-1; J: TRBJ2-6; D: TRBD1; CDR3: CASSGDVQGSGANVLTF
V: TRBV4-1; J: TRBJ2-3; D: TRBD2; CDR3: CASSLSGGGLNTQYF
V: TRBV10-3; J: TRBJ2-5; D: TRBD2; CDR3: CAIALAAYQETQYF
V: TRBV30; J: TRBJ2-1; D: TRBD2; CDR3: CAWSVLAGTYNEQFF
V: TRBV5-1; J: TRBJ1-2; D: -; CDR3: CASTFSQGSNYGYTF
V: TRBV6-1; J: TRBJ1-2; D: -; CDR3: CASSDVGNNGYTF
V: TRBV6-5; J: TRBJ2-2; D: TRBD1; CDR3: CASSWKGARTGELFF
V: TRBV30; J: TRBJ2-7; D: TRBD1; CDR3: CAWSAGHRGRNEQYF
V: TRBV2; J: TRBJ2-7; D: TRBD1; CDR3: CASSTGAGSYEQYF
V: TRBV30; J: TRBJ1-5; D: -; CDR3: CAWRDRRDQPQHF
V: TRBV11-3; J: TRBJ2-2; D: -; CDR3: CASSLYFQGLDTGELFF